This T cell receptor beta chain was retrieved from a study of cytomegalovirus exposure and HLA in healthy donors (dated 2017 in TCRdb). Background for the entire study: An earlier analysis of roughly 500 of the donors reported roughly 270 Gb of sequence data and roughly 110 million unique TCR beta sequences from some 180 million T cells. An early release that covered about 600 HLA-typed donors contained approximately 320 gigabases of sequencing data and 75 million to 100 million unique TCR sequences. The genetic ancestry cluster associated with self-reported Caucasian donors included about 84% of the 350 to 500 genotyped donors. The study was designed to test whether signatures of past pathogen exposure could be identified by cataloging public T cell receptors. The study used immunosequencing to profile the T cell repertoires of 600 to 850 subjects and linked those repertoires to cytomegalovirus serostatus. In addition to the first cohort of 666 subjects, a separate validation cohort of 130 or so different subjects was used. To predict cytomegalovirus infection status, the study combined high-throughput TCR immunosequencing, statistical association of individual TCRs with disease status, and machine learning. In a later analysis, previously published TCR beta repertoires from several hundred donors were re-analyzed and high-resolution HLA genotyping was added so that TCR occurrence patterns could be studied. In the later analysis, no new phenotypic data were used to find candidate immune exposures; instead, reliance was placed on TCR beta sequences and their occurrence across donors. In an earlier analysis of around 540 of the donors, high-throughput TCR beta sequencing was used to judge whether each TCR beta V gene segment behaved as functional or pseudogenic. Donor age, sex, ethnicity and CMV serostatus were compiled together with the repertoire data. Genome-wide SNP genotypes for about 65% of the 666 donors were used in a later genetic analysis, which treated that subset as a discovery cohort. Every repertoire in the discovery cohort had been generated on one and the same sequencing platform. HLA typing included class I and class II loci at four-digit resolution. Typing coverage differed by locus: A, B, C, DRB1 and DQB1 were typed in about 620-630 donors, DQA1 in about 500, DPA1 in around 600, and DPB1 in approximately 450. Roughly five DR-DQ haplotypes were treated as single units for association and clustering because of strong linkage in the cohort. Across 300 to 500 genotyped donors of the cohort, an average of approximately 240,000 unique TCR beta nucleotide sequences per donor were sequenced, and about a sixth of those sequences were non-productive. Summary of the overall study and its limitations: This cohort had only TCR beta chains sequenced, and the lack of alpha or paired-chain data limited which features could be detected. Linkage disequilibrium might explain the correlated functional status among segregating V segments, but an unknown experimental factor could not be ruled out. Assigning TCR associations to individual alleles was difficult when HLA alleles, especially DR and DQ, strongly co-occurred. A later genetic analysis associated a missense DCLRE1C variant with V-gene and J-gene trimming of TCR beta chains, and an independent cohort replicated the association. The 87-base-pair reads could not distinguish some IMGT-functional V segments, including TRBV6-2 and TRBV6-3, so those segments were excluded. In a later analysis, HLA-associated TCR beta chains showed more clonal expansion and lower generation probabilities than non-associated chains that were equally common. In a later analysis, several top co-occurrence clusters were reported to appear linked to parvovirus B19, influenza, CMV and Epstein-Barr virus. Broadly in line with IMGT annotations, most TCR beta V segments showed up in productive rearrangements about 87% or about 30% of the time in an earlier analysis of about 500 of the donors. In a later genetic analysis, fewer N-insertions in productive TCRs were reported among donors in an Asian-associated ancestry cluster than the approximately 630-donor mean. A later analysis found that TCR association rates varied across HLA loci, with DRB1 alleles showing the most associated TCRs and HLA-C alleles the fewest. While some public TCRs were present in many individuals, most TCR sequences turned up only very rarely across donors. It was suggested by the authors that the approach could potentially be generalized to other disease states and immunological phenotypes. At a false discovery rate of 0.05, a later analysis linked approximately 18,000 TCR beta sequences to specific HLA alleles. The sequencing pipeline was judged likely to have produced a cluster of highly shared sequence variants as a technical artifact. In vitro tests confirmed that a few of the cytomegalovirus-associated TCR beta chains recognize cytomegalovirus antigens. A further reported finding was that TCR beta sequences accurately predicted the HLA-A and HLA-B alleles for most subjects in the first cohort. Roughly uniform sequencing depth across donors was assumed in presence/absence analyses, although this assumption may not hold. The classifier was reported to diagnose cytomegalovirus status with high specificity and sensitivity in both the original cohort and the validation cohort. A total of fewer than 200 TCR beta chains were listed by the study as associated with cytomegalovirus. Because counts were too low, around 17 rarely observed V segments, including chromosome 9 orphons, were left out of the earlier analysis of about 620 of the donors. HLA typing was unavailable for some donors at each locus, so association tests used only the typed subset. The only immune exposure information available for the cohort was CMV serostatus. Most CMV-associated TCR beta chains appeared to be HLA-restricted in a later analysis, and the HLA associations seemed to be driven largely by CMV exposure.

In total, 666 healthy bone marrow donors made up the cohort. At the time of sampling, every cohort member was nominally healthy, though immune exposures that went unrecorded were likely present. The donor tested CMV seropositive, placing the donor among the 289 seropositive members of the cohort. A peripheral blood sample was provided by each donor, and peripheral blood mononuclear cells were used for TCR beta sequencing. Genomic DNA extraction from the blood cell samples was performed with the Qiagen DNeasy Blood Extraction Kit. In this sample, this clone turned up once. It has no known antigen specificity. No much larger clonotype is one base removed from it; base qualities were not supplied. V lost 1 base and J lost 2 bases; the stretch between them is 6 bases long. According to the germline V gene (reference sequence), CDR1 reads GTSNPN and CDR2 reads SVGIG. CDR3 length: 12 amino acids, cysteine to phenylalanine. Of all the DNA, just the CDR3 is kept, 36 bases in frame from base 1.

The protocol used for the library was the immunoSEQ multiplex PCR assay. For the multiplex PCR, a mixture combining 60 forward primers for TCR Vbeta segments and 13 reverse primers for TCR Jbeta segments was used. A multiplex PCR assay on genomic DNA amplified the CDR3 region of rearranged TCR beta genes. Amplified TCR beta libraries were sequenced as 87-base-pair reads on the Illumina HiSeq System. The authors' pipeline ran thus. Across the 700 or so repertoires, a later analysis counted tens of millions of unique TCR beta chains, around 11 million of which were shared by at least two donors. Raw reads were error-corrected and collapsed into unique sequences by a nearest-neighbor algorithm in which closely related sequences were merged to remove PCR and sequencing errors. Alignment of CDR3 sequences to IMGT reference sequences was used to assign V, D and J gene segments. For a sequence to be retained, a match of at least six nucleotides to both a V gene segment and a J gene segment was required. Rearrangements were classified as productive when the CDR3 lacked stop codons and remained in frame with V and J, and all other rearrangements were classified as non-productive. Following IMGT convention, CDR3 was defined as the stretch from the second conserved V-encoded cysteine up to the conserved J-encoded phenylalanine. The earlier analysis of approximately 590 of the donors excluded any sequence lacking an unambiguous match to a single V gene segment. In an earlier analysis of almost 600 of the donors, a V segment was called functional when productive rearrangements were above 56.7%, and segregating when the standard deviation between donors exceeded 5%. A statistical classification framework was built for diagnosing cytomegalovirus status from the catalog of TCR beta chain sequences. In a later analysis, V and J genes were assigned by comparing TCR nucleotide sequences against IMGT/GENE-DB human TR gene sequences. In a later analysis, CDR3 sequences and most-parsimonious VDJ recombination scenarios were assigned using the TCRdist pipeline. In a later analysis, each TCR beta chain was defined by its CDR3 amino acid sequence together with its V-gene family, and reads lacking a unique V-gene family were excluded. As a way to deal with suspected cross-contamination and a sequencing artifact, a later analysis dropped approximately 570 nucleotide sequences that were highly shared and had low generation probability. In a later analysis, a clonal expansion index was calculated for each public chain from normalized within-repertoire ranks of inferred template counts. A later analysis computed generation probabilities with a VDJ recombination model fitted to out-of-frame rearrangements, and checked the results against IGoR. In a later analysis, hypergeometric tests were used to score TCR-TCR, TCR-HLA and TCR-CMV co-occurrence, with a repertoire-size bias correction applied to TCR pairs. A later analysis estimated false discovery rates by permuting HLA or CMV assignments 20 times. A later analysis grouped co-occurring TCRs with DBSCAN, adding TCRdist sequence similarity when clustering within HLA-allele-positive subsets. Co-occurrence clustering excluded repertoires with fewer than 30,000 or more than 120,000 public chains, plus five with anomalous nucleotide sharing. This is the immuneACCESS table as TCRdb keeps it, with only in-frame sequences that have V and J called. A part of the clones is gone; compared with another copy, unresolved V genes explain less than half, and the rest is unexplained. V and J calls and clone size are copied from that table; D and trimming were computed from the DNA. The sample table records roughly 250,000 clones; approximately 84% of these occur just once. 2% to 2.5% of the sample lies in the top ten.

The sample was PBMCs. This receptor was obtained from a middle-aged woman in good health and CMV-seropositive. This chain is built from TRBV30 and TRBJ2-7, with no confidently assigned D gene. The CDR3 region: CAWSGQAYEQYF. DNA sequence: TGTGCCTGGAGTGGTCAGGCCTACGAGCAGTACTTC.